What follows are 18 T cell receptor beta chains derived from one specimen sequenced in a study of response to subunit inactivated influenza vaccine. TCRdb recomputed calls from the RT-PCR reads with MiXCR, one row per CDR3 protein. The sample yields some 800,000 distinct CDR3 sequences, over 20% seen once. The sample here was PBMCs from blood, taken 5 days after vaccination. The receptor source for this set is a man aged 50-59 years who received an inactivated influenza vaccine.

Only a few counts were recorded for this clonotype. CDR3 loop: CASSLNPGTLETQYF. For the CDR3, the DNA is TGTGCCAGCAGCTTAAACCCAGGGACTCTTGAGACCCAGTACTTC. The chain has TRBV7-3 and TRBJ2-5, with D maybe TRBD2 (6 bases). The CDR3 is 15 amino acids. Looked up from germline, CDR1 is SGHTA and CDR2 is FQGTGA. Deletions cut 1 base from V and 5 bases from J, with 14 bases between. Full variable domain (outside the CDR3, taken from reference TRBV7-3 and TRBJ2-5): GAGVSQTPSNKVTEKGKYVELRCDPISGHTALYWYRQSLGQGPEFLIYFQGTGAADDSGLPNDRFFAVRPEGSVSTLKIQRTERGDSAVYLCASSLNPGTLETQYFGPGTRLLVL.

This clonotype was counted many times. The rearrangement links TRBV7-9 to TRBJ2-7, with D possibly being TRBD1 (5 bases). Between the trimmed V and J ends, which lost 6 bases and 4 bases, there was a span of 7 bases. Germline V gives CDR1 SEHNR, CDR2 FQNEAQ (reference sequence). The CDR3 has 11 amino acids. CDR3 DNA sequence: TGTGCCAGCAGAGACAGTTACGAGCAGTACTTC. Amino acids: CASRDSYEQYF.

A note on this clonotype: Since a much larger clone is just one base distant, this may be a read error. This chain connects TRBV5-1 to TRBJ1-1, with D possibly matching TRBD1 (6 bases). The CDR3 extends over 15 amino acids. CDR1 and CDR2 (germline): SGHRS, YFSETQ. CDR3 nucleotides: TGCGCCAGCAGCTTGGGGGACACCCTGAGCACTGAAGCTCTCTTT. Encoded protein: CASSLGDTLSTEALF.

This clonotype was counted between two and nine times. CDR3 sequence reads: CASSHRLISTNEKLFF. CDR3 sequence (DNA): TGCGCCAGCAGCCACCGACTGATTTCAACTAATGAAAAACTGTTTTTT. This chain connects TRBV4-1 to TRBJ1-4; D unresolved. CDR3 length: 16 amino acids. Germline V gene lookup returns CDR1 MGHRA and CDR2 YSYEKL. V was cut by 3 bases and J by 0 bases, with 11 bases left in between.

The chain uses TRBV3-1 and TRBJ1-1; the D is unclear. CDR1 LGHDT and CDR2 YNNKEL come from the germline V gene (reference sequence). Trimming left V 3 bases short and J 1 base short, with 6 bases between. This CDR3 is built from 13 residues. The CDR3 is CASSHSGNTEAFF. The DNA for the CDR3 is TGTGCCAGCAGCCATTCCGGGAACACTGAAGCTTTCTTT.

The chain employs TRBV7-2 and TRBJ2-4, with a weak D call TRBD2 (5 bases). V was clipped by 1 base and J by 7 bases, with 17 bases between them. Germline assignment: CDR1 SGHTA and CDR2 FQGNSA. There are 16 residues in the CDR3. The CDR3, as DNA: TGTGCCAGCAGCTTAGGAACTAGTAGATTGGGGAACATTCAGTACTTC. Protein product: CASSLGTSRLGNIQYF.

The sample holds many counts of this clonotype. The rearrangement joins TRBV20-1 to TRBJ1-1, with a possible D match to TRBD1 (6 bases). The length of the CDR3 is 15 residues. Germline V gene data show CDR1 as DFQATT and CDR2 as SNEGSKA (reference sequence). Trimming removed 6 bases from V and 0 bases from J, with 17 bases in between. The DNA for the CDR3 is TGCAGTGCCACCCGAGGGGGATCCATGAACACTGAAGCTTTCTTT. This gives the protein CSATRGGSMNTEAFF.

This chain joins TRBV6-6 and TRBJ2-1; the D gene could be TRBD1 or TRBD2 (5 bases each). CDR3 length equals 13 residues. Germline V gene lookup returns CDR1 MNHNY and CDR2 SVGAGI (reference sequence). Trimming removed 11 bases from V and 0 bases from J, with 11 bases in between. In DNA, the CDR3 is TGTGCCGCCAGAGGGGACTCCTACAATGAGCAGTTCTTC. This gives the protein CAARGDSYNEQFF.

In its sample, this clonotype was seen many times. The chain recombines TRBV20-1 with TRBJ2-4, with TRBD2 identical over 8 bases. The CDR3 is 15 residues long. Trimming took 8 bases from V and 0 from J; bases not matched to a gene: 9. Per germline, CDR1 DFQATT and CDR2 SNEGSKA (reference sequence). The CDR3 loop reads CSSPGGMLAKNIQYF. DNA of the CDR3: TGCAGTTCCCCGGGGGGGATGCTAGCCAAAAACATTCAGTACTTC.

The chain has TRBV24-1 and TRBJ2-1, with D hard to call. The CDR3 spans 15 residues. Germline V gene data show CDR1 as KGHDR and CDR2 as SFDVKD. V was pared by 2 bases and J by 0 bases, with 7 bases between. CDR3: CATSDSRSSYNEQFF. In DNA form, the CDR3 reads TGTGCCACCAGTGATTCCCGGAGCTCCTACAATGAGCAGTTCTTC.

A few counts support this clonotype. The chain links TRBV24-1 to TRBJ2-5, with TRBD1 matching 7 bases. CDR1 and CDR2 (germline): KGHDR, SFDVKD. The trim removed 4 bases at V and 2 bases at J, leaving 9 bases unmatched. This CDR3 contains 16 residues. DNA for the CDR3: TGTGCCACCAGTGACTCTACAGGGGATCTTCAAGAGACCCAGTACTTC. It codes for CATSDSTGDLQETQYF.

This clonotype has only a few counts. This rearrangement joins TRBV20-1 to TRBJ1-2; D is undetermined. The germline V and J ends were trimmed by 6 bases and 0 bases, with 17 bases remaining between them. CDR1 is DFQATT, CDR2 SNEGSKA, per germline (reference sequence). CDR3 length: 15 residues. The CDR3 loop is CSASALPRANYGYTF. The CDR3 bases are TGCAGTGCCTCAGCCCTCCCGAGAGCTAACTATGGCTACACCTTC.

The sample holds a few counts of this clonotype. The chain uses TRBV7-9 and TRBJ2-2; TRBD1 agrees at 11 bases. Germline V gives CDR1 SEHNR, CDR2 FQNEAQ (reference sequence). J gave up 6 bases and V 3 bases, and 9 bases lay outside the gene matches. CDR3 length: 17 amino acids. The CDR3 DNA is TGTGCCAGCAGCTTGACTCGGGACAGGGGGTCTTCCGGGGAGCTGTTTTTT. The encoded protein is CASSLTRDRGSSGELFF.

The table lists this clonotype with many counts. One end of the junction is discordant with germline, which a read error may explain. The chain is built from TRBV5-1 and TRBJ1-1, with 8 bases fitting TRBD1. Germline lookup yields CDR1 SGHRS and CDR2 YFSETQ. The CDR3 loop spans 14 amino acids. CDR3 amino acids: CASSLQGADTEAFF. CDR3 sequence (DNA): TGTGCCAGCAGTTTGCAGGGGGCCGACACTGAAGCTTTCTTT.

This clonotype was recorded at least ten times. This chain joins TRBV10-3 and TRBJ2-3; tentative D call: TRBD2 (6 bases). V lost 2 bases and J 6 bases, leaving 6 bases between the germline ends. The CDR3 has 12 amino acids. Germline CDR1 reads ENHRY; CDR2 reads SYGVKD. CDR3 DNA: TGTGCCATCAGTGAGGGAGGGGATACGCAGTATTTT. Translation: CAISEGGDTQYF.

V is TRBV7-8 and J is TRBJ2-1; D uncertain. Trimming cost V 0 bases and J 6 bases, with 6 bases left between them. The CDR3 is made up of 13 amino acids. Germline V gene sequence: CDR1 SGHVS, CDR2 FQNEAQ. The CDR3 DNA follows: TGTGCCAGCAGCTTAGCGCGGAGCAATGAGCAGTTCTTC. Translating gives CASSLARSNEQFF.

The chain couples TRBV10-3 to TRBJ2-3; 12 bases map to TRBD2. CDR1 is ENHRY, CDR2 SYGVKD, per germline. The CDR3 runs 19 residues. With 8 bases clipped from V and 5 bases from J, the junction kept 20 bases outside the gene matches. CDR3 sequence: CAIWSPLAGGIVGGDTQYF. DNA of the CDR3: TGTGCCATCTGGAGCCCACTAGCGGGGGGCATTGTTGGCGGAGATACGCAGTATTTT.

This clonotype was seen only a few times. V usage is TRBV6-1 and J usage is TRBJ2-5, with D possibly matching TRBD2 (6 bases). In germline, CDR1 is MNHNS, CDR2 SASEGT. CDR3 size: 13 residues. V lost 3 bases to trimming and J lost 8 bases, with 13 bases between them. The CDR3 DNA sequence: TGTGCCAGCAGTGAGGAGCGGGCTAGCACCCAGTACTTC. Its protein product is CASSEERASTQYF.